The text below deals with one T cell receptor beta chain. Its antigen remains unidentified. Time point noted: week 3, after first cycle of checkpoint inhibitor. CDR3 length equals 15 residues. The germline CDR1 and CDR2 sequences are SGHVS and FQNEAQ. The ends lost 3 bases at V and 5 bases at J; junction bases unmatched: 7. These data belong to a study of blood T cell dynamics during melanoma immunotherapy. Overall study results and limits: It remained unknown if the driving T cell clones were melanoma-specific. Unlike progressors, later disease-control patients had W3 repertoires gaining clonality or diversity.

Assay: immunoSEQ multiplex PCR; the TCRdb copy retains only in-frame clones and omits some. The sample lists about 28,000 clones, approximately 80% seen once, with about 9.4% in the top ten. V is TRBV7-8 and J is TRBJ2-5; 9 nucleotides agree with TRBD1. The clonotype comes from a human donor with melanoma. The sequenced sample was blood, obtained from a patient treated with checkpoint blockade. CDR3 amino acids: CASSLRGQGAETQYF. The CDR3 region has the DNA TGTGCCAGCAGCTTGCGGGGACAGGGAGCGGAGACCCAGTACTTC.